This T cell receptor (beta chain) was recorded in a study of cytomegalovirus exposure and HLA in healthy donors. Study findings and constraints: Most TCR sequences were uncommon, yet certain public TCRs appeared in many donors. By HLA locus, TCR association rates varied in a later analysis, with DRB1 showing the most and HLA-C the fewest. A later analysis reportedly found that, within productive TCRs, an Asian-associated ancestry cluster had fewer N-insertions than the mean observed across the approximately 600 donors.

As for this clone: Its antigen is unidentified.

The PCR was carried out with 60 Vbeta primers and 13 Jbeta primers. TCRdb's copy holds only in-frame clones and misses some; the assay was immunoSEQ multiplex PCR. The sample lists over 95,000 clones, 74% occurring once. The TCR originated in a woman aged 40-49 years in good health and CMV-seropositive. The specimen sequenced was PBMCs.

The CDR3 nucleotides are TGTGCCAGTAAATCCAGCGGGGGGGCCTACAATGAGCAGTTCTTC. Residues: CASKSSGGAYNEQFF. This chain connects TRBV19 to TRBJ2-1, with TRBD2 identical over 10 bases. CDR1 is LNHDA, CDR2 SQIVND, per germline (reference sequence). The CDR3 has 15 residues. The V segment lost 7 bases and the J segment 2 bases; nucleotides outside the gene matches: 5.